One and the same sample provided the 27 T cell receptor beta chains below, sequenced in a study of CD8+ T cells in alopecia areata. cDNA prepared by RNA extraction and subsequent reverse transcription served as the template for sequencing. Assay used: immunoSEQ multiplex PCR; TCRdb lists only in-frame clones, some missing. Sampling found some 18,000 clones, none seen once. CD4, CD8alpha, NKG2D, NKG2ACE and other markers guided sorting of pooled cutaneous lymph node cells. Sample: CD8+ T cells sorted from a lymph node. Receptors originate from a C3H/HeJ mouse with alopecia areata. The strain is characterized by the MHC haplotype H2-k.

This clone has just a few counts. Gene names are the mouse ones. The read stops 4 residues short of the end of the CDR3; the missing end is completed from the germline J gene. The chain employs TRBV31 and TRBJ2-2, with TRBD2 matching 8 bases. Germline-derived CDR1 and CDR2 are GKSSPN and SITVG. The CDR3 length is 14 residues. The junction had 3 bases not matched to a gene; V was cut back by 0 bases and J by 6 bases. Partial CDR3 DNA: TGTGCCTGGAGTCTCAACTGGGGGCCCGGG. Translated, it gives CAWSLNWGPG. The whole CDR3 sequence reads CAWSLNWGPGQLYF.

This clone came up a few times. Each gene name is a mouse one. The observed sequence ends 4 residues before the CDR3 terminus, with the missing tail filled in from the germline J gene. V is TRBV19 and J is TRBJ2-5; D is possibly TRBD1 (5 bases). Germline CDR1 and CDR2: FNHDT and SITEND (reference sequence). The CDR3 is made up of 11 amino acids. This CDR3 is CASSQGDTQYF. The sequenced CDR3 bases are TGTGCCAGCAGTCAGGGAGAC.

The sample holds a few counts of this clone. Mouse gene names apply. The CDR3 extends 4 residues past the end of the read, so its final part is completed from the germline J gene. This chain uses TRBV19 with TRBJ1-4; D remains unclear. In germline, CDR1 is FNHDT, CDR2 SITEND (reference sequence). The CDR3 sequence is 15 residues long. V shed 2 bases and J shed 3 bases, with 11 bases lying between them. The covered CDR3 bases are TGTGCCAGCAGTATCATGCAGAGAACCAACGAA. This sequence encodes CASSIMQRTNE. The whole CDR3 protein reads CASSIMQRTNERLFF.

This clone was seen a handful of times. Genes and germline are mouse. The CDR3 is cut off 4 residues early in the read; its end comes from the germline J gene. The chain combines TRBV19 with TRBJ2-1; 8 bases line up with TRBD2. The CDR3 has 15 residues. Germline CDR1 FNHDT, CDR2 SITEND (reference sequence). The ends lost 5 bases at V and 3 bases at J; junction bases unmatched: 7. CDR3 protein: CASSPGTGIYAEQFF. CDR3 bases read: TGTGCCAGCAGCCCCGGGACTGGCATCTATGCT.

Concerning this clone itself: The gene names here belong to mouse. The read ends 4 residues early relative to the CDR3; the germline J gene fills the gap. The chain couples TRBV13-2 to TRBJ2-5; 7 bases line up with TRBD2. Germline loops: CDR1 NNHNN, CDR2 SYGAGS (reference sequence). The J segment lost 0 bases and the V segment lost 0 bases, leaving 4 bases of the junction unmatched. There are 16 residues in the CDR3. The CDR3 sequence: CASGDAAGGNQDTQYF. The DNA read from the CDR3 is TGTGCCAGCGGTGATGCGGCTGGGGGTAACCAAGAC.

Of note for this clone: Gene names refer to mouse genes. The CDR3 end lies 4 residues beyond the end of the read and is filled in from the germline J gene. The chain is built from TRBV14 and TRBJ2-2, with D possibly being TRBD2 (7 bases). This CDR3 spans 14 amino acids. The V gene's germline CDR1 is SGHDT and CDR2 FRDEAV. V was cut by 1 base and J by 4 bases, with 8 bases left in between. The part of the CDR3 DNA that was read is TGTGCCAGCAGTTTCCTGGGGGCCACCGGG. Translated: CASSFLGATG. The whole CDR3 reads CASSFLGATGQLYF.

This clone was counted between two and nine times. The gene symbols are mouse symbols. The CDR3 goes on 4 residues after the read ends, and that part is filled in from the germline J gene. The chain couples TRBV13-2 to TRBJ2-7, with TRBD1 identical over 9 bases. CDR1 and CDR2 (germline): NNHNN, SYGAGS (reference sequence). This CDR3 spans 16 amino acids. V gave up 0 bases and J gave up 0 bases; unmatched junction bases: 4. The CDR3 DNA, read in part, is TGTGCCAGCGGTGATGCACAGGGGGCGAGCTCCTAT. Translating gives CASGDAQGASSY. The complete CDR3 sequence is CASGDAQGASSYEQYF.

This clone was recorded a few times. Genes and germline come from the mouse. The observed sequence ends 4 residues before the CDR3 terminus, with the missing tail filled in from the germline J gene. The V and J genes are TRBV31 and TRBJ1-4; TRBD1 agrees at 7 bases. The CDR3 sequence is 15 residues long. Germline CDR1 and CDR2: GKSSPN and SITVG. V was pared by 0 bases and J by 2 bases, with 3 bases of the junction left unmatched. The CDR3 DNA, read in part, is TGTGCCTGGAGTCTAGAGGGACAGTCCAACGAA. It translates to CAWSLEGQSNE. The whole CDR3 reads CAWSLEGQSNERLFF.

Details on this clone: Gene names and germline refer to mouse. The read comes to an end 4 residues before the CDR3 does, leaving the germline J gene to fill in the end. J is TRBJ1-1 and V is TRBV1, with TRBD1 as a possible D gene (6 bases). This CDR3 has 13 residues. Looked up from germline, CDR1 is NSQYPW and CDR2 is LRSPGD (reference sequence). CDR3 bases read: TGCACCTGCAGTGCAGGGGACAACGGA. This translates into CTCSAGDNG. The complete CDR3 protein is CTCSAGDNGEVFF.

This clone was counted ten times or more. Gene names refer to mouse genes. The CDR3 end falls 4 residues outside the read, so it is completed with the germline J gene. The chain combines TRBV1 with TRBJ2-5, with TRBD1 matching 7 bases. V gave up 3 bases and J gave up 1 base; unmatched junction bases: 4. The V gene's germline CDR1 is NSQYPW and CDR2 LRSPGD (reference sequence). The CDR3 has 15 residues. The sequenced CDR3 bases are TGCACCTGCAGTGCCCCTACAGGGGACCAAGAC. As protein: CTCSAPTGDQD. The full-length CDR3 reads as CTCSAPTGDQDTQYF.

In the case of this clone: Each gene name is a mouse one. The read finishes 4 residues shy of the CDR3 end, and the germline J gene is used to complete it. This chain joins TRBV14 and TRBJ2-2; maybe TRBD1 (5 bases). V was pared by 3 bases and J by 2 bases, with 8 bases between. Germline V CDR1 and CDR2: SGHDT, FRDEAV. This CDR3 comprises 14 residues. The CDR3 sequence: CASSSGWNTGQLYF. CDR3 DNA, as far as it was read: TGTGCCAGCAGTTCAGGGTGGAACACCGGG.

This clone showed up many times. Mouse gene names and germline throughout. Read sequence stops 4 residues before the CDR3 end, and the germline J gene provides the missing end. This sequence joins TRBV13-3 and TRBJ1-2; weak D call: TRBD1 (6 bases). The CDR3 is made up of 13 amino acids. V lost 6 bases and J 0 bases, leaving 9 bases between the germline ends. Germline V CDR1 and CDR2: NNHDY, SYVADS. The part of the CDR3 DNA that was read is TGTGCCAGCATGGACAGTTCAAACTCC. It is translated as CASMDSSNS. Given in full, the CDR3 is CASMDSSNSDYTF.

In the case of this clone: Genes and germline come from the mouse. CDR3 DNA (partial): TGCACCTGCAGTGCAGCGGGGACAGGGGACACA. Translation gives CTCSAAGTGDT. The complete CDR3 protein is CTCSAAGTGDTEVFF. The chain has TRBV1 and TRBJ1-1; 10 nucleotides match TRBD1. The read terminates 4 residues before the CDR3 end, so the remaining end is supplied by the germline J gene. The germline V gene has CDR1 NSQYPW and CDR2 LRSPGD (reference sequence). The CDR3 spans 15 residues. Losses at the gene ends were 1 base for V and 3 bases for J; bases not matched to a gene: 2.

This clone was counted ten times or more. The gene names here belong to mouse. The CDR3 extends 4 residues past the end of the read, so its final part is completed from the germline J gene. The genes are TRBV13-3 and TRBJ1-2; a possible D gene is TRBD1 (6 bases). This CDR3 is built from 13 residues. The V gene lost 2 bases and the J gene lost 1 base, with 6 bases spanning the gap. Germline V gene lookup returns CDR1 NNHDY and CDR2 SYVADS. This chain's CDR3 is CASSEGQNSDYTF. The covered CDR3 bases are TGTGCCAGCAGTGAGGGACAAAACTCC.

This clone showed up just a few times. The gene names here belong to mouse. Sequencing ends 4 residues short of the CDR3 end; the germline J gene provides the rest. The chain has TRBV17 and TRBJ2-1; 10 bases line up with TRBD2. V shed 5 bases, J shed 2 bases, and the junction held 0 bases outside the gene matches. CDR3 length: 14 amino acids. The germline CDR1 and CDR2 sequences are MNHDT and YYDKIL. The part of the CDR3 DNA that was read is TGTGCTAGCAGTGGACTGGGGGACTATGCT. This gives the protein CASSGLGDYA. The whole CDR3 sequence reads CASSGLGDYAEQFF.

To note about this clone: Germline and genes: mouse. The read terminates 4 residues before the CDR3 end, so the remaining end is supplied by the germline J gene. The rearrangement joins TRBV12-1 to TRBJ1-2; D is uncertain. The CDR3 loop spans 12 amino acids. The germline V gene encodes CDR1 SGHSN and CDR2 HYEKVE. The CDR3 bases that were read are TGTGCCAGCTCTCTCGTAGGGTCC. Translating gives CASSLVGS. The whole CDR3 sequence is CASSLVGSDYTF. Full variable domain (outside the CDR3, taken from reference TRBV12-1 and TRBJ1-2): DSGVVQSPRHIIKEKGGRSVLTCIPISGHSNVVWYQQTLGKELKFLIQHYEKVERDKGFLPSRFSVQQFDDYHSEMNMSALELEDSAMYFCASSLVGSDYTFGSGTRLLVI.

A few counts support this clone. Gene labels here are mouse ones. The DNA ends 4 residues before the CDR3 does, and the rest of the CDR3 is filled in from the germline J gene. The chain has TRBV19 and TRBJ2-7, with 9 bases lining up with TRBD1. V dropped 10 bases and J dropped 3; count of bases not matched to a gene: 5. CDR1 is FNHDT and CDR2 is SITEND in the germline V gene (reference sequence). CDR3 length: 12 amino acids. The CDR3 bases that were read are TGTGCCGCACGGGACAGGGACTAT. Protein: CAARDRDY. The CDR3, in full, reads CAARDRDYEQYF.

A few counts support this clone. Mouse gene names apply. The DNA ends 4 residues before the CDR3 does, and the rest of the CDR3 is filled in from the germline J gene. J is TRBJ2-1 and V is TRBV19, with 8 bases identical to TRBD2. This CDR3 comprises 15 residues. V lost 0 bases, J lost 3 bases, and 2 bases stayed unmatched. Germline values: CDR1 FNHDT, CDR2 SITEND (reference sequence). CDR3 DNA (partial): TGTGCCAGCAGTATAGCCGGGACTGGCTATGCT. It specifies CASSIAGTGYA. The entire CDR3 reads CASSIAGTGYAEQFF.

This clone has only a few counts. The genes and germline here are from mouse. The CDR3 is cut off 4 residues early in the read; its end comes from the germline J gene. The chain combines TRBV19 with TRBJ2-5; TRBD2 aligns across 9 bases. The ends lost 2 bases at V and 3 bases at J; junction bases unmatched: 7. CDR3 length equals 16 residues. Germline V CDR1 and CDR2: FNHDT, SITEND (reference sequence). CDR3 protein: CASSIDWGIGQDTQYF. The part of the CDR3 DNA that was read is TGTGCCAGCAGTATCGACTGGGGGATAGGTCAAGAC.

Many counts were recorded for this clone. Mouse names are used for the genes. The read falls 4 residues short of the CDR3 end, and the missing part is taken from the germline J gene. This chain links TRBV1 with TRBJ1-1, with a weak D call TRBD1 (5 bases). The CDR3 sequence is 14 residues long. The V gene's germline CDR1 is NSQYPW and CDR2 LRSPGD (reference sequence). Trimming stripped 0 bases from V and 3 bases from J, with 8 bases between. The CDR3 loop reads CTCSADREDTEVFF. The sequenced CDR3 bases are TGCACCTGCAGTGCAGACAGGGAGGACACA.

Worth noting for this clone: TCRdb lists a protein that is different at residue 14 from the translated DNA; the protein given here uses the DNA translation. Gene names follow the mouse nomenclature. The read stops 3 residues short of the end of the CDR3; the missing end is completed from the germline J gene. The rearrangement joins TRBV13-2 to TRBJ1-3; 7 bases agree with TRBD1. Germline values: CDR1 NNHNN, CDR2 SYGAGS (reference sequence). The J segment lost 0 bases and the V segment lost 0 bases, leaving 6 bases of the junction unmatched. This CDR3 has 17 amino acids. The CDR3 DNA, read in part, is TGTGCCAGCGGTGATGCAGGGAGGGGGCATTCTGGAAATACG. This translates into CASGDAGRGHSGNT. The entire CDR3 is CASGDAGRGHSGNTLYF.

In regard to this clone: Genes and germline are mouse. Coverage ceases 4 residues before the CDR3 finishes, and the germline J gene fills in the end. This chain connects TRBV13-1 to TRBJ2-1; TRBD2 agrees at 8 bases. The CDR3 extends over 13 amino acids. Germline V gene data show CDR1 as NSHNY and CDR2 as SYGAGN. Germline trimming cut 5 bases from V and 6 bases from J; bases unmatched to any gene: 4. The CDR3 region is CASRSGGIAEQFF. The sequenced CDR3 bases are TGTGCCAGCAGATCTGGGGGGATTGCT.

This clone was counted a few times. Genes here carry mouse names. The read halts 4 residues ahead of the CDR3 end, with the missing end drawn from the germline J gene. V usage is TRBV17 and J usage is TRBJ2-5; maybe TRBD2 (7 bases). This CDR3 region has 14 residues. Germline assignment: CDR1 MNHDT and CDR2 YYDKIL. The CDR3: CASSSLGAQDTQYF. The CDR3 DNA, read in part, is TGTGCTAGCAGTAGTCTGGGGGCGCAGGAC.

Details on this clone: Gene names follow the mouse nomenclature. The DNA read from the CDR3 is TGTGCCAGCAGTGTACAGGGGGCGAATAGGAAGGGGGAC. Its protein product is CASSVQGANRKGD. The full CDR3 protein reads CASSVQGANRKGDTQYF. The V call is TRBV13-3, the J call TRBJ2-5, with 9 bases fitting TRBD1. The CDR3 goes on 4 residues after the read ends, and that part is filled in from the germline J gene. Looked up from germline, CDR1 is NNHDY and CDR2 is SYVADS. The CDR3 consists of 17 residues.

With respect to this clone: The germline and genes are mouse ones. The sequenced fragment ends 4 residues before the CDR3 boundary, so the rest is inferred from the germline J gene. The gene calls are TRBV1 and TRBJ1-1; TRBD1 might be the D (6 bases). The V end was cut by 2 bases, the J end by 0 bases, with 10 bases between. CDR1 is NSQYPW, CDR2 LRSPGD, per germline (reference sequence). This CDR3 is 15 amino acids long. CDR3 sequence: CTCSATGTSNTEVFF. The sequenced part of the CDR3 DNA is TGCACCTGCAGTGCAACCGGGACATCAAACACA.

By its share, this clone is medium-sized. Gene names and germline refer to mouse. The CDR3 end is not reached by the read, which stops 4 residues before it; the germline J gene fills it in. V usage is TRBV13-1 and J usage is TRBJ2-5, with D perhaps matching TRBD1 (6 bases). The germline V gene encodes CDR1 NSHNY and CDR2 SYGAGN. This CDR3 spans 14 amino acids. The CDR3 DNA, read in part, is TGTGCCAGCAGTGATGACAGGGAGGGCGAC. Translation gives CASSDDREGD. From start to end, the CDR3 is CASSDDREGDTQYF.

This clone came up many times. Germline and genes here are mouse. Read data end 4 residues before the CDR3 end; the end is taken from the germline J gene. The gene calls are TRBV14 and TRBJ2-3; D possibly corresponds to TRBD1 (6 bases). This CDR3 region has 15 residues. Germline values: CDR1 SGHDT, CDR2 FRDEAV. Trimming pared 2 bases from V and 1 base from J, leaving 11 bases between. CDR3 DNA, as far as it was read: TGTGCCAGCAGTTTAACAGGGCGAGGTGCAGAA. Its translation is CASSLTGRGAE. The entire CDR3 protein reads CASSLTGRGAETLYF.